The 8 T cell receptor beta chains below all came from one sample that was sequenced in a study of CD4+ T cells in melanoma. Sequencing used immunoSEQ multiplex PCR; TCRdb keeps in-frame clones, though not all of them. The sample consists of about 50,000 clones, 89% of them appearing once. The sequenced sample was peripheral blood. All receptors come from a human donor with melanoma.

The chain carries TRBV4-3 and TRBJ2-7; no firm D call. Looked up from germline, CDR1 is LGHNA and CDR2 is YSLEER. Trimming removed 0 bases from V and 5 bases from J, with 17 bases in between. The CDR3 totals 16 residues. The CDR3 nucleotides read TGCGCCAGCAGCCAAGAACCTATGGGATCTTCCGACGAGCAGTACTTC. This sequence encodes CASSQEPMGSSDEQYF.

This chain links TRBV19 with TRBJ1-4, with 7 bases matching TRBD1. The germline CDR1 and CDR2 sequences are LNHDA and SQIVND (reference sequence). Trimming took 6 bases from V and 8 from J; bases not matched to a gene: 12. The length of the CDR3 is 15 residues. CDR3 loop: CASSKGTAEEEKLFF. CDR3 bases: TGTGCCAGTAGCAAAGGGACAGCAGAAGAAGAAAAACTGTTTTTT.

The chain has TRBV30 and TRBJ2-7, with 7 bases aligning to TRBD1. The germline V gene has CDR1 GTSNPN and CDR2 SVGIG (reference sequence). The CDR3 is 14 amino acids. The J segment lost 0 bases and the V segment lost 4 bases, leaving 6 bases of the junction unmatched. The CDR3 sequence: CAWKRTGSSYEQYF. For the CDR3, the DNA is TGTGCCTGGAAGAGGACAGGCAGCTCCTACGAGCAGTACTTC.

DNA of the CDR3: TGCGCCAGCAGCTTCTCCGGGACTAGCGGGGAGCAGTACTTC. It yields the protein CASSFSGTSGEQYF. The chain recombines TRBV5-1 with TRBJ2-7; 12 bases are shared with TRBD2. CDR1 and CDR2 (germline): SGHRS, YFSETQ. The CDR3 contains 14 residues. V shed 2 bases, J shed 7 bases, and the junction held 4 bases outside the gene matches.

This clone was seen only once. V gene TRBV6-5 combines with J gene TRBJ1-2; TRBD1 might be the D (6 bases). The V gene lost 2 bases and the J gene lost 3 bases, with 16 bases spanning the gap. CDR1 is MNHEY and CDR2 is SVGAGI in the germline V gene. The CDR3 sequence is 16 residues long. This CDR3 is CASSYLDEGEDYGYTF. The CDR3 DNA is TGTGCCAGCAGTTACCTGGACGAGGGGGAGGACTATGGCTACACCTTC.

V gene TRBV10-1 combines with J gene TRBJ2-3; perhaps TRBD1 as D (6 bases). Germline CDR1 reads WNHNN; CDR2 reads SYGVQD (reference sequence). V was cut by 2 bases and J by 0 bases, with 6 bases left in between. This CDR3 contains 14 residues. The DNA of the CDR3 is TGCGCCAGCAGTGAGGGACAGAGCACAGATACGCAGTATTTT. Its translation is CASSEGQSTDTQYF.

V and J are TRBV7-9 and TRBJ1-3; D ambiguous. In germline, CDR1 is SEHNR, CDR2 FQNEAQ (reference sequence). The CDR3 runs to 15 residues. V was trimmed by 2 bases and J by 4 bases, leaving 12 bases between them. In nucleotides, the CDR3 is TGTGCCAGCAGCTTATACGGGAGAGGCGGAAACACCATATATTTT. It codes for CASSLYGRGGNTIYF.

The chain is built from TRBV5-4 and TRBJ2-6, with TRBD1 as a possible D gene (6 bases). This CDR3 is built from 16 residues. In germline, CDR1 is SGHNT, CDR2 YYREEE (reference sequence). V lost 4 bases, J lost 0 bases, and 11 bases lay in between. The CDR3 DNA sequence: TGTGCCAGCAGCCCTGACAGGCGCTCTGGGGCCAACGTCCTGACTTTC. Translated: CASSPDRRSGANVLTF.